These 13 T cell receptor beta chains came from one sample sequenced in a study of shared clonotypes between healthy human individuals. Assay: immunoSEQ multiplex PCR; the TCRdb copy retains only in-frame clones and omits some. Among a few million clones, around 95% were seen once, and the ten largest hold around 0.13%. Input material: naive CD4+ T cells sorted from blood. Documented subset: CD45RA+ positively selected. These TCRs come from a man in his late teens or twenties in good health.

V and J are TRBV29-1 and TRBJ2-5; 9 nucleotides agree with TRBD2. The CDR3 covers 14 residues. Unmatched junction bases numbered 15, after V lost 3 bases and J lost 13 bases. Germline CDR1 and CDR2: SQVTM and ANQGSEA. The CDR3 loop reads CSVEDIRPGLAAYF. DNA of the CDR3: TGCAGCGTTGAGGATATCCGACCGGGACTAGCAGCGTACTTC.

The V call is TRBV5-4, the J call TRBJ2-3; 9 bases match TRBD2. The length of the CDR3 is 15 residues. Looked up from germline, CDR1 is SGHNT and CDR2 is YYREEE (reference sequence). Unmatched junction bases numbered 10, after V lost 4 bases and J lost 7 bases. The CDR3 DNA follows: TGTGCCAGCAGCCCTATAGCGGGAGTTCAAAATACGCAGTATTTT. Its translation is CASSPIAGVQNTQYF.

The CDR3 sequence: CASSPRERDTDTQYF. CDR3 DNA sequence: TGTGCCAGCAGCCCCCGGGAAAGGGACACAGATACGCAGTATTTT. This rearrangement joins TRBV9 to TRBJ2-3, with a tentative D call TRBD2 (5 bases). The length of the CDR3 is 15 residues. Germline V lookup: CDR1 SGDLS, CDR2 YYNGEE. Between the trimmed V and J ends, which lost 4 bases and 2 bases, there was a span of 14 bases.

About this clone itself: The same CDR3 arises from other DNA sequences in this sample as well. This chain links TRBV18 with TRBJ1-3; D not certain. Germline lookup yields CDR1 KGHSH and CDR2 LQKENI. The V gene lost 2 bases and the J gene lost 4 bases, with 6 bases spanning the gap. The length of the CDR3 is 13 residues. In DNA, the CDR3 is TGTGCCAGCTCACCATCGGGGGGAAACACCATATATTTT. This codes for CASSPSGGNTIYF.

This sequence joins TRBV7-2 and TRBJ2-7; D is perhaps TRBD2 (5 bases). The CDR3 contains 14 residues. Germline V CDR1 and CDR2: SGHTA, FQGNSA. V lost 1 base and J lost 7, with 14 bases in between. This chain's CDR3 is CASSLVVAPGEQYF. The CDR3 DNA is TGTGCCAGCAGCTTAGTGGTGGCTCCGGGGGAGCAGTACTTC.

This chain links TRBV9 with TRBJ2-3; perhaps TRBD2 as D (7 bases). Trimming cost V 5 bases and J 8 bases, with 18 bases left between them. CDR3 length equals 14 residues. Germline CDR1 and CDR2: SGDLS and YYNGEE. CDR3 region: CASSRGAPAATQYF. For the CDR3, the DNA is TGTGCCAGCAGTCGGGGGGCGCCAGCTGCTACGCAGTATTTT. The full variable domain, its missing parts supplied by reference TRBV9 and TRBJ2-3, is DSGVTQTPKHLITATGQRVTLRCSPRSGDLSVYWYQQSLDQGLQFLIQYYNGEERAKGNILERFSAQQFPDLHSELNLSSLELGDSALYFCASSRGAPAATQYFGPGTRLTVL.

This clone was counted once. The chain carries TRBV6-6 and TRBJ1-4, with TRBD1 matching 8 bases. This CDR3 is built from 16 residues. The germline V gene has CDR1 MNHNY and CDR2 SVGAGI (reference sequence). J gave up 7 bases and V 0 bases, and 7 bases lay outside the gene matches. CDR3 in DNA: TGTGCCAGCAGTTACTCTCACATCGGACAGGGTGAAAAACTGTTTTTT. Protein product: CASSYSHIGQGEKLFF.

On this clone: This specimen includes other DNA sequences encoding the same CDR3. This chain connects TRBV11-2 to TRBJ2-7; D is unclear. Germline V gives CDR1 SGHAT, CDR2 FQNNGV. CDR3 length: 13 residues. V shed 5 bases and J shed 2 bases, with 10 bases lying between them. The CDR3 protein is CASSIGTAYEQYF. CDR3 DNA: TGTGCCAGCAGCATCGGTACAGCCTACGAGCAGTACTTC.

The V gene is TRBV6-1, the J gene TRBJ1-1; D is undetermined. The germline CDR1 and CDR2 sequences are MNHNS and SASEGT. CDR3 size: 14 residues. Trimming pared 3 bases from V and 7 bases from J, leaving 15 bases between. The DNA for the CDR3 is TGTGCCAGCAGTGATCCTTTAGCCCAGTATGAAGCTTTCTTT. Translated: CASSDPLAQYEAFF.

The chain couples TRBV5-8 to TRBJ2-4; D may match TRBD1 or TRBD2 (5 bases each). The CDR3 loop spans 19 amino acids. Germline V gives CDR1 SGHTS, CDR2 YDEGEE. Trimming pared 3 bases from V and 0 bases from J, leaving 22 bases between. CDR3 in DNA: TGTGCCAGCAGCTCGCGGTTTCGTCAGGGACCGATAGCCAAAAACATTCAGTACTTC. This codes for CASSSRFRQGPIAKNIQYF. Drawing the rest from reference TRBV5-8 and TRBJ2-4, the complete variable domain is EAGVTQSPTHLIKTRGQQATLRCSPISGHTSVYWYQQALGLGLQFLLWYDEGEERNRGNFPPRFSGRQFPNYSSELNVNALELEDSALYLCASSSRFRQGPIAKNIQYFGAGTRLSVL.

V and J are TRBV10-3 and TRBJ2-4; 13 bases are shared with TRBD2. Germline V gene lookup returns CDR1 ENHRY and CDR2 SYGVKD. CDR3 size: 19 residues. With 2 bases clipped from V and 0 bases from J, the junction kept 7 bases outside the gene matches. The CDR3: CAISEPGLAGMLAKNIQYF. CDR3 nucleotide sequence: TGTGCCATCAGTGAGCCGGGACTAGCGGGGATGCTAGCCAAAAACATTCAGTACTTC.

This CDR3 is CASSLPGSSNYGYTF. CDR3 nucleotide sequence: TGTGCCAGCAGTTTGCCAGGCTCATCTAACTATGGCTACACCTTC. The genes are TRBV28 and TRBJ1-2; D is undetermined. The CDR3 has 15 residues. V was shortened by 3 bases and J by 0 bases, with 11 bases between the two germline ends. Germline CDR1 reads MDHEN; CDR2 reads SYDVKM.

The gene calls are TRBV5-3 and TRBJ2-1; D is unresolved. TRBV5-3 is recorded as an ORF, its role being uncertain. Trimming pared 1 base from V and 7 bases from J, leaving 6 bases between. CDR3 length: 12 residues. This CDR3 is CARSLYWNEQFF. The DNA for the CDR3 is TGTGCCAGAAGCTTGTATTGGAATGAGCAGTTCTTC.